One and the same sample provided the 26 T cell receptor beta chains below, sequenced in a study of shared clonotypes between healthy human individuals. Method: immunoSEQ multiplex PCR; TCRdb's copy keeps in-frame clones and lacks some. Here the sample spans 2 million to 2.5 million clones, roughly 93% being singletons. The sample comprised naive CD4+ T cells from PBMCs. Specified subset: CD45RA+ positively selected. All receptors derive from a man between 18 and 29 years old in good health. Some clones in this sample may be carry-over from other donors' samples.

V is TRBV19 and J is TRBJ1-2; 7 bases fit TRBD1. The V and J ends lost 4 bases and 7 bases, in that order; junction bases with no gene match: 15. The CDR3 consists of 16 residues. Germline V gene sequence: CDR1 LNHDA, CDR2 SQIVND (reference sequence). Written as DNA, the CDR3 is TGTGCCAGTAGTAGCCTGGCCAGGGGGTCATCAAGTGGCTACACCTTC. This sequence encodes CASSSLARGSSSGYTF.

The chain has TRBV18 and TRBJ1-1; TRBD1 is a possible D gene (5 bases). The CDR3 sequence is 13 residues long. Germline CDR1 reads KGHSH; CDR2 reads LQKENI. Deletions cut 3 bases from V and 11 bases from J, with 16 bases between. CDR3: CASSPTDGEGAFF. In DNA, the CDR3 is TGTGCCAGCTCACCTACGGATGGGGAGGGGGCTTTCTTT.

The rearrangement uses TRBV11-1 and TRBJ2-2; D perhaps matches TRBD1 (5 bases). Per germline, CDR1 SGHAT and CDR2 FQDESV (reference sequence). V was trimmed by 10 bases and J by 6 bases, leaving 15 bases between them. This CDR3 comprises 13 residues. In nucleotides, the CDR3 is TGTGCCACAAAGTCCCAGGGTCCCGGGGAGCTGTTTTTT. Its translation: CATKSQGPGELFF.

As regards this clone: This same CDR3 is encoded by further DNA sequences in the sample. The rearrangement uses TRBV7-3 and TRBJ2-2, with a weak D call TRBD1 (6 bases). This CDR3 is built from 16 residues. CDR1 is SGHTA and CDR2 is FQGTGA in the germline V gene. V was shortened by 5 bases and J by 2 bases, with 15 bases between the two germline ends. CDR3 DNA: TGTGCCAGCAGCCTGCTGGGGGCGGGCAACACCGGGGAGCTGTTTTTT. It specifies CASSLLGAGNTGELFF.

J is TRBJ2-4 and V is TRBV14; D possibly uses TRBD1 or TRBD2 (6 bases each). CDR1 is SGHDN and CDR2 is FVKESK in the germline V gene. The CDR3 sequence is 17 residues long. The V end lost 3 bases, the J end lost 2 bases, and 17 bases lay between the germline ends. CDR3 sequence reads: CASSHTVGGVTKNIQYF. Written as DNA, the CDR3 is TGTGCCAGCAGCCACACGGTGGGGGGCGTAACCAAAAACATTCAGTACTTC.

This sequence joins TRBV28 and TRBJ1-1; TRBD1 matches 7 bases. CDR3 size: 14 residues. Losses at the gene ends were 2 bases for V and 7 bases for J; bases not matched to a gene: 7. Germline V CDR1 and CDR2: MDHEN, SYDVKM. The CDR3 sequence: CASSLRGQFSEAFF. CDR3 nucleotide sequence: TGTGCCAGCAGTTTAAGGGGACAGTTCAGTGAAGCTTTCTTT.

V is TRBV19 and J is TRBJ2-7, with 8 bases aligning to TRBD2. V shed 5 bases and J 2 bases; nucleotides not matched to a gene: 8. The CDR3 covers 15 residues. Germline CDR1 LNHDA, CDR2 SQIVND (reference sequence). CDR3 residues: CASSLAGLDPYEQYF. CDR3 bases: TGTGCCAGTAGTTTAGCGGGACTAGACCCCTACGAGCAGTACTTC.

The chain employs TRBV7-2 and TRBJ2-1; D is uncertain. CDR1 and CDR2 (germline): SGHTA, FQGNSA. The V end was cut by 5 bases, the J end by 8 bases, with 10 bases between. This CDR3 has 12 residues. The CDR3 is CASSPYRHEQFF. The DNA for the CDR3 is TGTGCCAGCAGCCCATATAGACATGAGCAGTTCTTC.

The chain joins TRBV6-6 to TRBJ2-7, with D perhaps given as TRBD1 or TRBD2 (5 bases each). V dropped 9 bases and J dropped 2 bases, with 14 bases sitting between them. This CDR3 has 13 amino acids. CDR1 and CDR2 (germline): MNHNY, SVGAGI (reference sequence). The CDR3 bases are TGTGCCAGGATGGGGGACCCTCCCTACGAGCAGTACTTC. This gives the protein CARMGDPPYEQYF.

J is TRBJ2-3 and V is TRBV7-3, with a possible D match to TRBD2 (5 bases). The CDR3 length is 15 residues. The germline V gene has CDR1 SGHTA and CDR2 FQGTGA. With 5 bases removed from V and 0 bases from J, the gap between germline ends came to 12 bases. The CDR3: CASSQRPGSTDTQYF. CDR3 DNA: TGTGCCAGCAGCCAACGCCCGGGAAGCACAGATACGCAGTATTTT.

In this sample, this clone turned up once. The sample holds other DNA sequences that translate to the same CDR3. The CDR3: CASSPGTSGIYEQYF. The CDR3 DNA reads TGTGCCAGCTCACCCGGGACTAGCGGGATCTACGAGCAGTACTTC. The rearrangement uses TRBV18 and TRBJ2-7, with TRBD2 matching over 13 bases. This CDR3 has 15 residues. Germline CDR1 reads KGHSH; CDR2 reads LQKENI. With V trimmed by 3 bases and J by 3 bases, 2 bases remained unmatched.

The chain joins TRBV6-5 to TRBJ1-1; D perhaps matches TRBD1 (5 bases). Germline V gene sequence: CDR1 MNHEY, CDR2 SVGAGI. The CDR3 is 15 amino acids. V was trimmed by 6 bases and J by 1 base, leaving 15 bases between them. The CDR3 sequence is CASRIEAGPNTEAFF. CDR3 DNA: TGTGCCAGCAGGATTGAGGCAGGGCCGAACACTGAAGCTTTCTTT.

The chain is built from TRBV4-3 and TRBJ2-3; D gene uncertain. Trimming took 1 base from V and 4 from J, leaving 9 bases between them. The CDR3 is 14 amino acids. From germline, CDR1 is LGHNA and CDR2 YSLEER. The CDR3 nucleotides are TGCGCCAGCAGCCAAGCCATTCGGTCAGATACGCAGTATTTT. Its protein is CASSQAIRSDTQYF.

In this sample, this clone turned up once. The chain combines TRBV6-1 with TRBJ2-1, with 10 bases identical to TRBD2. With 6 bases clipped from V and 9 bases from J, the junction kept 8 bases outside the gene matches. Germline V lookup: CDR1 MNHNS, CDR2 SASEGT. There are 14 residues in the CDR3. CDR3: CASRLTSGKLEQFF. DNA for the CDR3: TGTGCCAGCAGGTTAACTAGCGGGAAACTTGAGCAGTTCTTC.

The V gene is TRBV30, the J gene TRBJ1-4; D not certain. Germline V gene sequence: CDR1 GTSNPN, CDR2 SVGIG (reference sequence). This CDR3 is 13 amino acids long. Between the trimmed V and J ends, which lost 0 bases and 7 bases, there was a span of 9 bases. CDR3 DNA: TGTGCCTGGAGTGTAAAGGGTTTTGAAAAACTGTTTTTT. Translating gives CAWSVKGFEKLFF.

The chain has TRBV5-1 and TRBJ1-4; D is unresolved. V was shortened by 0 bases and J by 8 bases, with 14 bases between the two germline ends. The CDR3 consists of 15 residues. Per germline, CDR1 SGHRS and CDR2 YFSETQ. This chain's CDR3 is CASSLAQEGLEKLFF. Written as DNA, the CDR3 is TGCGCCAGCAGCTTGGCCCAGGAGGGATTGGAAAAACTGTTTTTT.

The sample holds one count of this clone. The chain is built from TRBV27 and TRBJ1-3, with D unresolved. The CDR3 consists of 16 residues. V dropped 2 bases and J dropped 1 base, with 12 bases sitting between them. Germline-derived CDR1 and CDR2 are MNHEY and SMNVEV (reference sequence). The DNA for the CDR3 is TGTGCCAGCAGTTTACACAACCGGTTATCTGGAAACACCATATATTTT. Encoded protein: CASSLHNRLSGNTIYF.

V and J are TRBV28 and TRBJ1-2; tentative D call: TRBD1 (5 bases). CDR3 length: 13 amino acids. Deletions cut 2 bases from V and 8 bases from J, with 12 bases between. Per germline, CDR1 MDHEN and CDR2 SYDVKM. The CDR3 spells CASSLPPWGGYTF. CDR3 nucleotides: TGTGCCAGCAGTTTACCCCCCTGGGGGGGCTACACCTTC.

The CDR3 sequence: CASSVDQETQYF. CDR3 nucleotide sequence: TGTGCCAGCAGCGTGGATCAAGAGACCCAGTACTTC. This chain links TRBV5-6 with TRBJ2-5; D unresolved. The CDR3 is made up of 12 amino acids. From germline, CDR1 is SGHDT and CDR2 YYEEEE. V was clipped by 4 bases and J by 2 bases, with 6 bases between them.

Details on this clone: One end of the junction fails to match germline, which may point to a read error. The sample carries other DNA sequences with the same CDR3. The rearrangement links TRBV2 to TRBJ2-7; 7 bases match TRBD1. This CDR3 is 13 amino acids long. Germline CDR1 is SNHLY and CDR2 is FYNNEI. DNA for the CDR3: TGTGCCAGCAGTCGTGAGGGGGCATACGAACAGTACTTC. Translating gives CASSREGAYEQYF. The full variable domain, rest sourced from reference TRBV2 and TRBJ2-7, is EPEVTQTPSHQVTQMGQEVILRCVPISNHLYFYWYRQILGQKVEFLVSFYNNEISEKSEIFDDQFSVERPDGSNFTLKIRSTKLEDSAMYFCASSREGAYEQYFGPGTRLTVT.

This chain joins TRBV21-1 and TRBJ2-1; the table's D call, TRBD2, has no DNA check behind it. TRBV21-1 is a documented pseudogene. The CDR3 is 19 residues long. CDR3 amino acids: CASSKVGVLLAGHELEQFF. DNA for the CDR3: TGTGCCAGCAGCAAAGTAGGGGTCCTACTAGCGGGACATGAACTTGAGCAGTTCTTC.

J is TRBJ2-7 and V is TRBV6-1; the D gene is possibly TRBD2 (6 bases). Per the germline V gene, CDR1 is MNHNS and CDR2 is SASEGT. Trimming left V 8 bases short and J 2 bases short, with 16 bases between. The CDR3 contains 14 residues. In nucleotides, the CDR3 is TGTGCCAGCGAGAATAACTCGGGAGCCTACGAGCAGTACTTC. This codes for CASENNSGAYEQYF.

The genes are TRBV5-1 and TRBJ1-6; D unresolved. CDR1 and CDR2 from the germline V gene are SGHRS and YFSETQ. V was clipped by 4 bases and J by 12 bases, with 11 bases between them. CDR3 length: 12 amino acids. The CDR3 DNA follows: TGCGCCAGCAGCCCCGTACGGGGACCCCTCCACTTT. Protein: CASSPVRGPLHF. The whole variable domain, filled in from reference TRBV5-1 and TRBJ1-6, reads KAGVTQTPRYLIKTRGQQVTLSCSPISGHRSVSWYQQTPGQGLQFLFEYFSETQRNKGNFPGRFSGRQFSNSRSEMNVSTLELGDSALYLCASSPVRGPLHFGNGTRLTVT.

The chain links TRBV19 to TRBJ1-5; D is perhaps TRBD1 (5 bases). Trimming removed 3 bases from V and 6 bases from J, with 12 bases in between. Germline values: CDR1 LNHDA, CDR2 SQIVND (reference sequence). This CDR3 region has 14 residues. The CDR3 DNA sequence: TGTGCCAGTAGTATTAAATCCCAGGGTCAGCCCCAGCATTTT. This translates into CASSIKSQGQPQHF.

The chain joins TRBV27 to TRBJ1-2; 7 bases are shared with TRBD1. Germline CDR1 MNHEY, CDR2 SMNVEV (reference sequence). This CDR3 has 13 amino acids. V trimming: 4 bases; J trimming: 4 bases; junction bases outside the gene matches: 3. Written as DNA, the CDR3 is TGTGCCAGCAGTTCGCGACAGGGCTATGGCTACACCTTC. As protein: CASSSRQGYGYTF.

The chain is built from TRBV19 and TRBJ2-2; the D is unclear. The germline V gene encodes CDR1 LNHDA and CDR2 SQIVND (reference sequence). V lost 3 bases, J lost 4 bases, and 12 bases lay in between. This CDR3 has 15 amino acids. As DNA, the CDR3 is TGTGCCAGTAGTATTGGTTTCGTTGTCACCGGGGAGCTGTTTTTT. Its translation is CASSIGFVVTGELFF.